This section outlines one T cell receptor beta chain sequence together with its context. This entry comes from a study of T-cell memory formation after mild COVID-19. The CDR3 runs 16 residues. Germline lookup yields CDR1 SGHNT and CDR2 YYREEE (reference sequence). V lost 0 bases to trimming and J lost 0 bases; unmatched junction nucleotides: 4. TCRdb redid the calling of the 5' RACE reads with MiXCR, one entry per CDR3 protein. This table has roughly 300,000 distinct CDR3 sequences, roughly 8.2% appearing once. The receptor was derived from a man between 18 and 35 years old who had mild COVID-19 (a few samples of this study predate the infection). Cell type and time point are not known. V and J are TRBV5-4 and TRBJ2-3; 7 bases match TRBD2. Material for sequencing was PBMCs or a T cell subset sorted from them (not recorded which). This chain's CDR3 is CASSLGRRGSTDTQYF. The CDR3 nucleotides read TGTGCCAGCAGCTTGGGCCGGCGGGGGAGCACAGATACGCAGTATTTT.